Each of the 18 T cell receptor beta chains below was sequenced from the same sample in a study of T cells after somatic rescue of genetic block. Clones were sequenced by immunoSEQ multiplex PCR, and TCRdb holds only the in-frame ones, with some missing. The data hold about 68,000 clones, with about 90% observed a single time. Source material: peripheral blood mononuclear cells (PBMCs). The receptors were sampled from a man aged 35 to 55.

The V gene is TRBV18, the J gene TRBJ1-5; TRBD1 matches at 9 bases. Germline V gives CDR1 KGHSH, CDR2 LQKENI. This CDR3 spans 15 amino acids. The J segment lost 4 bases and the V segment lost 3 bases, leaving 4 bases of the junction unmatched. The CDR3 DNA reads TGTGCCAGCTCACCGGGAGGACAGGGGAATCAGCCCCAGCATTTT. Translating it yields CASSPGGQGNQPQHF.

The chain recombines TRBV5-1 with TRBJ2-2; TRBD1 matches at 8 bases. Germline loops: CDR1 SGHRS, CDR2 YFSETQ. The CDR3 contains 16 residues. Trimming took 4 bases from V and 5 from J; bases not matched to a gene: 10. DNA for the CDR3: TGCGCCAGCAGCGCTCAGGACAGGGCGGGGACCGGGGAGCTGTTTTTT. As protein: CASSAQDRAGTGELFF.

This clone has a single count. The genes are TRBV4-2 and TRBJ2-7; no definite D call. The CDR3 has 15 residues. The germline V gene encodes CDR1 LGHNA and CDR2 YNFKEQ. Trimming took 0 bases from V and 2 from J, leaving 11 bases between them. The DNA for the CDR3 is TGTGCCAGCAGCCAAGATCTCGGGCGCCCCTACGAGCAGTACTTC. Amino acid sequence: CASSQDLGRPYEQYF.

The chain carries TRBV11-3 and TRBJ2-4; 10 bases are shared with TRBD1. The J segment lost 6 bases and the V segment lost 3 bases, leaving 8 bases of the junction unmatched. Germline CDR1 is SGHNT and CDR2 is YENEEA. CDR3 length equals 16 residues. CDR3 residues: CASSLGTGDFGNIQYF. CDR3 in DNA: TGTGCCAGCAGCTTGGGGACAGGGGATTTTGGAAACATTCAGTACTTC.

The genes are TRBV6-5 and TRBJ2-2; tentative D call: TRBD1 (5 bases). V lost 6 bases to trimming and J lost 3 bases, with 14 bases between them. Looked up from germline, CDR1 is MNHEY and CDR2 is SVGAGI. The CDR3 consists of 15 residues. CDR3 sequence: CASSPKGAYTGELFF. The DNA for the CDR3 is TGTGCCAGCAGCCCGAAAGGGGCTTACACCGGGGAGCTGTTTTTT.

The J gene is TRBJ2-3, the V gene TRBV13, with TRBD2 identical over 11 bases. The CDR3 spans 16 residues. CDR1 is PRHDT and CDR2 is FYEKMQ in the germline V gene (reference sequence). Trimming took 5 bases from V and 0 from J; bases not matched to a gene: 4. CDR3 sequence (DNA): TGTGCCAGCAGCGAGGGACTAGCGGTTAGCACAGATACGCAGTATTTT. Translating gives CASSEGLAVSTDTQYF.

The rearrangement joins TRBV11-3 to TRBJ2-1, with TRBD2 identical over 11 bases. This CDR3 is 16 amino acids long. The germline V gene encodes CDR1 SGHNT and CDR2 YENEEA. Unmatched junction bases numbered 9, after V lost 1 base and J lost 10 bases. DNA of the CDR3: TGTGCCAGCAGCTTAGGTTTAGCGGGGGGGCCTGAGGAGCAGTTCTTC. Translated: CASSLGLAGGPEEQFF.

The CDR3 here is CASSYGTIYEQYF. The CDR3 bases are TGTGCCAGCAGTTATGGGACAATCTACGAGCAGTACTTC. The J gene is TRBJ2-7, the V gene TRBV6-5, with D perhaps TRBD1 (6 bases). CDR1 MNHEY and CDR2 SVGAGI come from the germline V gene. The CDR3 covers 13 residues. V dropped 3 bases and J dropped 3 bases, with 9 bases sitting between them.

The J gene is TRBJ1-1, the V gene TRBV5-1, with a tentative D call TRBD1 (6 bases). Germline values: CDR1 SGHRS, CDR2 YFSETQ. Trimming removed 0 bases at V and 0 bases at J, with 12 bases between. This CDR3 region has 16 residues. CDR3 amino acids: CASSLGGDTLNTEAFF. The CDR3 coding sequence is TGCGCCAGCAGCTTGGGGGGGGACACCCTGAACACTGAAGCTTTCTTT. The variable domain in full, completed from reference TRBV5-1 and TRBJ1-1, reads KAGVTQTPRYLIKTRGQQVTLSCSPISGHRSVSWYQQTPGQGLQFLFEYFSETQRNKGNFPGRFSGRQFSNSRSEMNVSTLELGDSALYLCASSLGGDTLNTEAFFGQGTRLTVV.

The chain carries TRBV28 and TRBJ2-4, with 9 positions matching TRBD2. Trimming cost V 5 bases and J 1 base; bases outside gene matches: 15. Germline loops: CDR1 MDHEN, CDR2 SYDVKM. The CDR3 sequence is 19 residues long. The CDR3 region has the DNA TGTGCCAGCAGTAAGACAAGACTAGCGGTGTCGAGTGCCAAAAACATTCAGTACTTC. Protein product: CASSKTRLAVSSAKNIQYF.

The chain employs TRBV7-9 and TRBJ2-2; 7 bases are a match to TRBD1. The CDR3 is 13 residues long. J lost 6 bases, V lost 7 bases, and 5 bases had no gene match. CDR1 and CDR2 (germline): SEHNR, FQNEAQ (reference sequence). DNA of the CDR3: TGTGCCAGCACAGGGCAGGGGGCCGGGGAGCTGTTTTTT. Translated, it gives CASTGQGAGELFF. Full variable domain (rest looked up from reference TRBV7-9 and TRBJ2-2): DTGVSQNPRHKITKRGQNVTFRCDPISEHNRLYWYRQTLGQGPEFLTYFQNEAQLEKSRLLSDRFSAERPKGSFSTLEIQRTEQGDSAMYLCASTGQGAGELFFGEGSRLTVL.

J is TRBJ2-2 and V is TRBV4-1; D possibly corresponds to TRBD2 (5 bases). The V end lost 1 base, the J end lost 6 bases, and 9 bases lay between the germline ends. The CDR3 extends over 14 amino acids. Germline loops: CDR1 MGHRA, CDR2 YSYEKL. The DNA for the CDR3 is TGCGCCAGCAGCCAAGCCTCTAGCCCCGGGGAGCTGTTTTTT. Protein product: CASSQASSPGELFF.

The V gene is TRBV12-5, the J gene TRBJ1-5; maybe TRBD1 (5 bases). The germline V gene has CDR1 LGHNT and CDR2 FRNRAP. V dropped 5 bases and J dropped 2 bases, with 16 bases sitting between them. The CDR3 runs 16 residues. CDR3 amino acids: CASGGGTAGGNQPQHF. CDR3 in DNA: TGTGCTAGTGGTGGAGGGACCGCGGGAGGCAATCAGCCCCAGCATTTT.

This clone was detected only a few times. This chain links TRBV18 with TRBJ1-3; no definite D call. This CDR3 comprises 14 residues. The V end lost 6 bases, the J end lost 4 bases, and 13 bases lay between the germline ends. Per germline, CDR1 KGHSH and CDR2 LQKENI. As DNA, the CDR3 is TGTGCCAGCTCGCCGGGAGGGATCGGAAACACCATATATTTT. Amino acid sequence: CASSPGGIGNTIYF.

This chain links TRBV5-1 with TRBJ2-5, with 9 bases that match TRBD1. In germline, CDR1 is SGHRS, CDR2 YFSETQ. The CDR3 runs to 16 residues. V shed 4 bases and J 2 bases; nucleotides not matched to a gene: 9. CDR3 amino acids: CASSERDRARQETQYF. The DNA of the CDR3 is TGCGCCAGCAGCGAAAGGGACAGGGCTCGGCAAGAGACCCAGTACTTC.

V and J are TRBV27 and TRBJ2-1; TRBD1 aligns across 10 bases. Germline-derived CDR1 and CDR2 are MNHEY and SMNVEV (reference sequence). Trimming removed 7 bases from V and 8 bases from J; junction bases left unmatched: 8. The CDR3 is made up of 14 amino acids. The CDR3: CASTATGGWHEQFF. CDR3 in DNA: TGTGCCAGCACAGCGACAGGGGGCTGGCATGAGCAGTTCTTC.

This chain connects TRBV6-5 to TRBJ2-7; 8 bases line up with TRBD2. With 4 bases clipped from V and 0 bases from J, the junction kept 5 bases outside the gene matches. The CDR3 spans 15 residues. Per the germline V gene, CDR1 is MNHEY and CDR2 is SVGAGI. DNA of the CDR3: TGTGCCAGCAGTTCCTTAGCGGGGAGCTCCTACGAGCAGTACTTC. The encoded protein is CASSSLAGSSYEQYF.

As regards this clone: The same CDR3 arises from other DNA sequences in this sample as well. The V gene is TRBV9, the J gene TRBJ1-5, with D possibly being TRBD1 (5 bases). Trimming pared 3 bases from V and 0 bases from J, leaving 10 bases between. Looked up from germline, CDR1 is SGDLS and CDR2 is YYNGEE. CDR3 length: 15 amino acids. CDR3 sequence reads: CASSAGLNSNQPQHF. CDR3 nucleotides: TGTGCCAGCAGCGCAGGGCTGAATAGCAATCAGCCCCAGCATTTT. Supplemented by reference TRBV9 and TRBJ1-5, the full variable domain reads DSGVTQTPKHLITATGQRVTLRCSPRSGDLSVYWYQQSLDQGLQFLIQYYNGEERAKGNILERFSAQQFPDLHSELNLSSLELGDSALYFCASSAGLNSNQPQHFGDGTRLSIL.